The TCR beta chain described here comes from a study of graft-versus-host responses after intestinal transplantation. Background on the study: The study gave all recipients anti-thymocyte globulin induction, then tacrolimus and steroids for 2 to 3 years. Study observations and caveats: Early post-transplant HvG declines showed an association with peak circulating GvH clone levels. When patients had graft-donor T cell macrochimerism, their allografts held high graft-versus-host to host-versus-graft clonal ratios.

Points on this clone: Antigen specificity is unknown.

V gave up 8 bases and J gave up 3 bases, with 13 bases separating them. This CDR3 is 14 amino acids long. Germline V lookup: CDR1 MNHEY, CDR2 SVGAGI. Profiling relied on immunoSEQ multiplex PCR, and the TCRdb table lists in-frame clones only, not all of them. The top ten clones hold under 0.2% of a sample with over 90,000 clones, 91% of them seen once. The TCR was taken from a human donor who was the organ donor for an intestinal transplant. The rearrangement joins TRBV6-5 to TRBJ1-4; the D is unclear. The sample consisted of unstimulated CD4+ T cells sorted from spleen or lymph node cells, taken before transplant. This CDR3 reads CASARRPSNEKLFF. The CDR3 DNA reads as TGTGCCAGCGCCAGGAGGCCATCTAATGAAAAACTGTTTTTT.